This TCR beta chain came from a study of blood T cell repertoires in COVID-19. Study as a whole: The samples span acute and convalescent COVID-19 from the United States, Italy and Spain. Sample material is recorded as cDNA or gDNA derived from T cells, B-cell-depleted T cells, or PBMCs.

The authors' processing: Reference gene primer amplification in the assay estimated nucleated cell counts. Profiling relied on immunoSEQ multiplex PCR, and the TCRdb table lists in-frame clones only, not all of them. The DNA gave D and trimming, while V, J and clone size come from that table. The sample includes approximately 100,000 clones, approximately 91% seen only once; the top ten take 15% to 20%. Trimming removed 4 bases from V and 11 bases from J, with 12 bases in between. Looked up from germline, CDR1 is DFQATT and CDR2 is SNEGSKA (reference sequence). CDR3 length equals 11 residues. The sequence came from a man aged 50 to 59 with acute or convalescent COVID-19. Sequenced: peripheral blood. The chain has TRBV20-1 and TRBJ2-4; D not certain. The CDR3 here is CSAKSPIVQYF. CDR3 nucleotides: TGCAGTGCTAAGTCACCCATAGTTCAGTACTTC.